The 21 T cell receptor beta chains below all came from one sample that was sequenced in a study of blood T cell repertoires in COVID-19 (dated by TCRdb to between 2020 and 2021). Library prep was done by the immunoSEQ multiplex PCR assay. TCRdb carries this immuneACCESS record with in-frame sequences only. Its versions omit some clonotypes, under half of them owing to an unresolved V gene in the studies checked, with the rest unexplained. The sample table shows about 140,000 clones, and 87% are seen once. Over 0.85% of the sample is taken by the ten largest. Material for sequencing was peripheral blood. All receptors come from a woman in her fifties or sixties with acute or convalescent COVID-19.

The chain recombines TRBV10-1 with TRBJ1-1, with D uncertain. Trimming removed 4 bases from V and 3 bases from J, with 6 bases in between. Germline V gives CDR1 WNHNN, CDR2 SYGVQD (reference sequence). The CDR3 length is 12 residues. CDR3 DNA sequence: TGCGCCAGCAGTGGGGCTTACACTGAAGCTTTCTTT. It codes for CASSGAYTEAFF.

This sequence joins TRBV30 and TRBJ2-5; 9 bases map to TRBD2. The junction had 5 bases not matched to a gene; V was cut back by 1 base and J by 2 bases. CDR1 is GTSNPN and CDR2 is SVGIG in the germline V gene (reference sequence). The CDR3 loop spans 15 amino acids. CDR3 residues: CAWSEWAGGQETQYF. DNA for the CDR3: TGTGCCTGGAGTGAATGGGCGGGAGGGCAAGAGACCCAGTACTTC.

The chain links TRBV6-4 to TRBJ1-3; D perhaps matches TRBD1 (6 bases). Germline values: CDR1 MRHNA, CDR2 SNTAGT. The CDR3 length is 14 residues. V was trimmed by 9 bases and J by 0 bases, leaving 12 bases between them. The CDR3 is CASSLDSSGNTIYF. The CDR3 nucleotides read TGTGCCAGTTCCCTGGACAGCTCTGGAAACACCATATATTTT.

V gene TRBV19 combines with J gene TRBJ2-1, with 11 positions matching TRBD2. CDR3 length equals 14 residues. Germline V gives CDR1 LNHDA, CDR2 SQIVND (reference sequence). Trimming at V came to 7 bases and at J to 6 bases, leaving 5 bases not matched to a gene. CDR3 bases: TGTGCCAGTACCCTTAGCGGGAGGGTCAATGAGCAGTTCTTC. Amino acid sequence: CASTLSGRVNEQFF.

The chain has TRBV11-2 and TRBJ1-1; 7 bases are shared with TRBD1. Per the germline V gene, CDR1 is SGHAT and CDR2 is FQNNGV. CDR3 length equals 12 residues. J lost 7 bases, V lost 5 bases, and 4 bases had no gene match. In DNA form, the CDR3 reads TGTGCCAGCAGCCCCCGACAGGGTGAAGCTTTCTTT. Translation gives CASSPRQGEAFF.

J is TRBJ2-2 and V is TRBV10-3, with D hard to call. V was shortened by 6 bases and J by 1 base, with 9 bases between the two germline ends. The CDR3 extends over 14 amino acids. Germline CDR1 is ENHRY and CDR2 is SYGVKD. The CDR3 DNA reads as TGTGCCATCAGCCCCGACAAGAACACCGGGGAGCTGTTTTTT. This encodes CAISPDKNTGELFF.

The CDR3, as DNA: TGTGCCACCAGCAGAGAAGGGGGACCCGCTTTCTTT. Protein product: CATSREGGPAFF. The chain couples TRBV15 to TRBJ1-1, with a weak D call TRBD1 (6 bases). The CDR3 extends over 12 amino acids. With 0 bases removed from V and 11 bases from J, the gap between germline ends came to 10 bases. CDR1 and CDR2 from the germline V gene are LNHNV and YYDKDF (reference sequence).

The chain combines TRBV19 with TRBJ1-2; a weak D match, TRBD1 (5 bases). CDR3 length: 15 residues. Trimming shortened V by 7 bases and J by 7 bases, and 22 bases separated the two germline ends. CDR1 is LNHDA, CDR2 SQIVND, per germline (reference sequence). The CDR3 DNA reads as TGTGCCAGTACCAGTATGGGGGAGGGTCGGAGTGGCTACACCTTC. Its translation: CASTSMGEGRSGYTF.

The V and J genes are TRBV28 and TRBJ1-4; possible D gene TRBD1, 6 bases. Germline CDR1 and CDR2: MDHEN and SYDVKM. The CDR3 totals 15 residues. The ends were cut back, 6 bases at V and 4 bases at J, with 15 bases in the middle. The CDR3, as DNA: TGTGCCAGCAGCCGGATCGGACAGAATAATGAAAAACTGTTTTTT. Amino acids: CASSRIGQNNEKLFF.

The V call is TRBV7-8, the J call TRBJ2-2; 7 bases are shared with TRBD2. The CDR3 sequence is 16 residues long. Germline CDR1 is SGHVS and CDR2 is FQNEAQ. V lost 2 bases, J lost 2 bases, and 5 bases stayed unmatched. In nucleotides, the CDR3 is TGTGCCAGCAGCTTAATGACTAGCCGAAACACCGGGGAGCTGTTTTTT. Its protein product is CASSLMTSRNTGELFF.

This clone was counted a single time. The chain combines TRBV7-6 with TRBJ2-1, with TRBD2 matching over 12 bases. This CDR3 is 16 amino acids long. Germline CDR1 reads SGHVS; CDR2 reads FNYEAQ. V was pared by 5 bases and J by 4 bases, with 6 bases of the junction left unmatched. The chain's CDR3 is CASSLRGTSGYNEQFF. DNA of the CDR3: TGTGCCAGCAGCCTACGTGGGACTAGCGGGTACAATGAGCAGTTCTTC.

This clone was counted only a few times. The chain recombines TRBV2 with TRBJ2-7; TRBD1 might be the D (5 bases). Trimming stripped 3 bases from V and 5 bases from J, with 11 bases between. Germline CDR1 and CDR2: SNHLY and FYNNEI. This CDR3 has 13 amino acids. The CDR3 spells CASSDRAAHEQYF. In DNA, the CDR3 is TGTGCCAGCAGTGACAGGGCGGCCCACGAGCAGTACTTC.

The chain uses TRBV29-1 and TRBJ2-1; D not resolved. This CDR3 is built from 14 residues. Germline assignment: CDR1 SQVTM and CDR2 ANQGSEA. V was pared by 3 bases and J by 6 bases, with 15 bases between. The CDR3 is CSVDGDTGPNEQFF. CDR3 bases: TGCAGCGTTGATGGCGACACTGGGCCCAATGAGCAGTTCTTC.

The J gene is TRBJ2-7, the V gene TRBV4-1; D not resolved. The CDR3 covers 14 residues. V lost 8 bases and J lost 0, with 14 bases in between. Germline V lookup: CDR1 MGHRA, CDR2 YSYEKL. The CDR3 reads CASATEPTSYEQYF. CDR3 sequence (DNA): TGCGCCAGCGCTACAGAGCCCACCTCCTACGAGCAGTACTTC.

Concerning this clone itself: Other DNA sequences in the same sample also yield this CDR3. J is TRBJ2-7 and V is TRBV6-5; 9 bases agree with TRBD2. Germline V gene sequence: CDR1 MNHEY, CDR2 SVGAGI. This CDR3 contains 14 residues. The junction had 0 bases not matched to a gene; V was cut back by 2 bases and J by 1 base. CDR3 sequence: CASSYAGGSYEQYF. Here the CDR3 DNA reads TGTGCCAGCAGTTACGCGGGAGGGTCCTACGAGCAGTACTTC.

The DNA for the CDR3 is TGTGCCAGCAGTGACAGTTTTAGCGGGAGGGTCTCAGATACGCAGTATTTT. Amino acids: CASSDSFSGRVSDTQYF. J is TRBJ2-3 and V is TRBV6-4; 11 bases map to TRBD2. V lost 2 bases and J lost 4; bases outside the gene matches: 8. The V gene's germline CDR1 is MRHNA and CDR2 SNTAGT. The CDR3 consists of 17 residues.

This chain joins TRBV24-1 and TRBJ1-3; D gene ambiguous. Trimming shortened V by 6 bases and J by 2 bases, and 10 bases separated the two germline ends. This CDR3 has 14 amino acids. The germline V gene has CDR1 KGHDR and CDR2 SFDVKD. CDR3 loop: CATSTGRTGNTIYF. The CDR3 DNA follows: TGTGCCACCAGTACCGGTCGAACTGGAAACACCATATATTTT.

This chain joins TRBV19 and TRBJ1-2; TRBD1 matches 9 bases. This CDR3 contains 15 residues. Germline CDR1 is LNHDA and CDR2 is SQIVND (reference sequence). V shed 5 bases and J 4 bases; nucleotides not matched to a gene: 8. CDR3 sequence (DNA): TGTGCCAGTAGTGCCCTCGACAGGGGGATCTATGGCTACACCTTC. Translation: CASSALDRGIYGYTF.

The chain is built from TRBV5-4 and TRBJ2-1, with D maybe TRBD1 (6 bases). V was shortened by 0 bases and J by 7 bases, with 11 bases between the two germline ends. There are 14 residues in the CDR3. Germline CDR1 is SGHNT and CDR2 is YYREEE (reference sequence). The CDR3 region is CASSLVGGGNEQFF. CDR3 coding DNA: TGTGCCAGCAGCTTGGTTGGGGGCGGGAATGAGCAGTTCTTC.

The gene calls are TRBV19 and TRBJ1-1; TRBD1 might be the D (5 bases). Looked up from germline, CDR1 is LNHDA and CDR2 is SQIVND (reference sequence). Trimming pared 5 bases from V and 6 bases from J, leaving 10 bases between. This CDR3 comprises 12 residues. The CDR3, as DNA: TGTGCCAGTAGTCCGAAGACAGCTGAAGCTTTCTTT. Its protein is CASSPKTAEAFF.

In this sample, this clone turned up once. The rearrangement joins TRBV5-1 to TRBJ1-3, with D possibly being TRBD1 (6 bases). This CDR3 is 14 amino acids long. Germline lookup yields CDR1 SGHRS and CDR2 YFSETQ. V was cut by 4 bases and J by 3 bases, with 11 bases left in between. CDR3 sequence: CASSGQGFGNTIYF. For the CDR3, the DNA is TGCGCCAGCAGCGGGCAGGGGTTTGGAAACACCATATATTTT. Using reference TRBV5-1 and TRBJ1-3 for the parts outside the CDR3, the full variable domain is KAGVTQTPRYLIKTRGQQVTLSCSPISGHRSVSWYQQTPGQGLQFLFEYFSETQRNKGNFPGRFSGRQFSNSRSEMNVSTLELGDSALYLCASSGQGFGNTIYFGEGSWLTVV.